Sequencing of this T cell receptor beta chain was carried out in a study of T cell responses to AZD1222 COVID-19 vaccine. Germline V gives CDR1 SGDLS, CDR2 YYNGEE. V was pared by 3 bases and J by 7 bases, with 4 bases of the junction left unmatched. The CDR3 length is 14 residues. Repertoires were generated with immunoSEQ multiplex PCR, while TCRdb's copy carries only in-frame clones and drops some. This sample carries more than 250,000 clones, 85% to 95% of them seen once, and the ten largest clones take less than 0.6%. This specimen consisted of peripheral blood, obtained on day 0 of AZD1222 vaccination. This TCR was sampled from an adult in good health. The genes are TRBV9 and TRBJ1-6, with TRBD1 matching over 7 bases. CDR3 loop: CASSGGTANSPLHF. CDR3 DNA: TGTGCCAGCAGCGGGGGGACAGCAAATTCACCCCTCCACTTT.